This T cell receptor (beta chain) was documented in a study of blood T cell repertoires in COVID-19. Only in-frame clones appear in the TCRdb table, and some are missing; sequencing was by immunoSEQ multiplex PCR. The table records fewer than 250,000 clones, roughly 88% of them present only once. This CDR3 has 14 amino acids. CDR1 and CDR2 from the germline V gene are MDHEN and SYDVKM. Losses at the gene ends were 9 bases for V and 2 bases for J; bases not matched to a gene: 7. The sequenced sample was PBMCs or T cells enriched from blood (not recorded which). The chain carries TRBV28 and TRBJ1-2; 9 bases agree with TRBD1. The TCR comes from a woman in her forties or fifties with acute COVID-19. CDR3 bases: TGTGCCAGTGACGACAGGGGGTTAAACTATGGCTACACCTTC. It specifies CASDDRGLNYGYTF.